The TCR beta chain under discussion was sequenced for a study of shared clonotypes between healthy human individuals (dated by TCRdb to 2018 to 2021). About the investigation overall: Two women and a few men aged 18 to 49 years were included in the cohort. For each donor, three plates each were used for CD4 naive and CD4 memory, two plates were used for CD8 naive, and one plate was used for CD8 memory. The study deeply sequenced blood TCR repertoires of 5 or 6 healthy adults to estimate repertoire size and the extent of clonotype sharing between individuals. To increase sequencing depth and limit assay-specific biases, different laboratories used diverse techniques to prepare libraries and sequence TCR repertoires. Between about 0.9 and 10 billion PBMCs per donor were obtained by leukapheresis.

Donors were healthy HIV-negative adults with no recently reported acute infections or vaccinations. Every donor was a Caucasian adult residing in Nashville, Tennessee, USA. CD8 memory samples combined magnetically selected CD45RO+ cells with CCR7-negative CD45RA+ effector memory (TemRA) cells. Blood was collected by leukapheresis, and PBMCs were isolated by Ficoll-Histopaque density gradient centrifugation and then cryopreserved in liquid nitrogen vapor phase. Analytical flow cytometry was used to check the purity and quantity of every magnetically sorted T cell population. Genomic DNA was isolated from each sorted fraction and quantified by UV absorbance on a Nanodrop 2000c. Using the deep immunoSEQ assay, multiplex PCR amplified TCR CDR3 regions from genomic DNA. For each cell subset, the extracted genomic DNA was distributed evenly across all wells of several immunoSEQ 96-well plates, and each plate served as one replicate. Each replicate PCR for sorted subsets received approximately 200 ng genomic DNA, equal to roughly 30,000 T cell genomes. Purified libraries were quantified with a Qubit 3.0 fluorometer, sized on a Bioanalyzer 2100, and re-quantified with the KAPA Library Quantification kit. Every immunoSEQ 96-well plate was sequenced on a separate single-read 150-cycle Illumina NextSeq 550 flow cell. Turning to the authors' computational methods: Because the immunoSEQ output included only junctional sequences and no quality scores, the filtering could not be the same as the filtering used for full-length reads. Sequences were annotated with PyIR, a Python wrapper for IgBLAST v1.9, using IMGT germline references to assign V/J genes and CDR3. Reads were removed for weak V/J assignments (E-value above 1e-6), missing CDR3, stop codons, out-of-frame junctions, or ambiguous translated residues. V3J clonotypes were defined as sequences sharing the same inferred V gene, J gene, and CDR3 amino acid sequence. Percentage overlap between repertoires was calculated by dividing the number of shared unique clonotypes by the size of the smaller repertoire. Repertoire richness was assessed with RTK rarefaction, the Chao1 estimator, and Recon v2.1 estimates of unobserved clonotypes. Generation probabilities were computed with OLGA for all TCRbeta clonotypes obtained by the gDNA method from four donors. TCRdb's version of the immuneACCESS table is confined to in-frame rearrangements and falls short of the full clone set. An unresolved V gene accounts for under half of the shortfall where checked; the remainder is of unknown origin. Clone size and V and J calls were adopted from that table, with D and trimming inferred from the DNA. The sample has approximately 110,000 clones on record, less than 80% of them singletons. Around 26% of the sample belongs to the ten largest clones.

This clone was recorded at least ten times. The target of this receptor is not known. There are no base qualities to consult, and no much larger clone falls within one base. The germline V gene provides CDR1 SGDLS and CDR2 YYNGEE. CDR3 length: 15 amino acids, cysteine to phenylalanine. Kept here is only the CDR3 DNA, which spans 45 bases and is read in frame from base 1. The junction carries 17 bases between V and J, which are trimmed by 4 bases and 3 bases respectively. Paper-wide results and their limitations: Higher generation probabilities were observed for clonotypes shared by all four sorted-subset donors than for non-shared clonotypes. Even with the large sequencing depth, rarefaction of the sorted-subset datasets indicated that sequencing was incomplete. Pairwise subsampling led to the expectation that sequencing depth would affect the degree of clonotype sharing among donors. Sampling was restricted to blood, and TCR repertoires in tissue are likely to differ from TCR repertoires in blood. Because the study included only a small number of donors, the genetic and exposure-history diversity represented was limited. Estimated clonotype richness was generally larger for naive than for memory subsets. Across four donors, about 5.2% of naive CD4, roughly 3.5% of naive CD8, 2.3% of memory CD4, and under 0.45% of memory CD8 clonotypes were shared.

This sequence uses TRBV9 and TRBJ2-7, with no confidently assigned D gene. The specimen was memory CD8+ T cells sorted from blood. The cell subset or site label here, explained by the study, means: CD45RO+ cells pooled with CCR7-negative TemRA cells. The origin of this receptor is a woman under 40 in good health. This receptor carries the CDR3 CASSPRSDPFYEQYF. Read as DNA, the sequence is TGTGCCAGCAGCCCCAGGTCGGACCCTTTCTACGAGCAGTACTTC. Supplemented by the reference TRBV9 and TRBJ2-7 proteins around the CDR3, the complete variable domain is DSGVTQTPKHLITATGQRVTLRCSPRSGDLSVYWYQQSLDQGLQFLIQYYNGEERAKGNILERFSAQQFPDLHSELNLSSLELGDSALYFCASSPRSDPFYEQYFGPGTRLTVT.